This record looks at one TCR beta chain sequence and its context. Its matching antigen is unknown. Replicate PCRs from sorted subsets contained roughly 200 ng DNA, which is 30,000 to 35,000 T cell genomes. TCRdb's copy holds only in-frame clones and misses some; the assay was immunoSEQ multiplex PCR. The top ten clones hold 0.37% of a sample with about 2.3 million clones, roughly 92% of them seen once. This sample stems from a study of shared clonotypes between healthy human individuals. General study findings and limits: The researchers took only blood, and tissue repertoires probably look different. Donors were few, which limited the genetic and exposure-history diversity represented. An anticipated effect of sequencing depth on clonotype sharing among donors was recognized.

CDR1 is MNHEY and CDR2 is SMNVEV in the germline V gene (reference sequence). V was pared by 5 bases and J by 2 bases, with 16 bases between. The CDR3 runs to 15 residues. V gene TRBV27 combines with J gene TRBJ2-7; D not resolved. Sequenced: naive CD4+ T cells from PBMCs. The subset here: CD45RA+ positively selected. This clonotype originated in a man aged 18 to 30 in good health. Some clones in this sample may be carry-over from other donors' samples. CDR3 residues: CASSLLPGLAYEQYF. The CDR3 DNA sequence: TGTGCCAGCAGTCTCCTCCCCGGGTTGGCCTACGAGCAGTACTTC.